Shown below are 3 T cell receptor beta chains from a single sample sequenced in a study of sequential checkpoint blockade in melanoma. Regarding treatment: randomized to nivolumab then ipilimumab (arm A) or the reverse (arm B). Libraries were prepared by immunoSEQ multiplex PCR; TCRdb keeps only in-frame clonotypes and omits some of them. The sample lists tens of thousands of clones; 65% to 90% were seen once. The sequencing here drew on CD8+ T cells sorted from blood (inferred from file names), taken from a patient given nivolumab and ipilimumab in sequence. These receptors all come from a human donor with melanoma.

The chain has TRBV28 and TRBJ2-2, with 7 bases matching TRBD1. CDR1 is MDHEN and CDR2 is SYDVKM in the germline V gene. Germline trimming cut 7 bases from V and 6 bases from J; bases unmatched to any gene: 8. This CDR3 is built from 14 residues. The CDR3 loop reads CASKRGRRPGELFF. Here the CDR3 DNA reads TGTGCCAGCAAGAGGGGGCGGCGACCCGGGGAGCTGTTTTTT.

CDR3 region: CASSFALMEGTGELFF. CDR3 in DNA: TGTGCCAGCAGTTTTGCCCTCATGGAGGGGACCGGGGAGCTGTTTTTT. The chain couples TRBV6-5 to TRBJ2-2; D may be TRBD2 (6 bases). This CDR3 spans 16 amino acids. Germline V gene sequence: CDR1 MNHEY, CDR2 SVGAGI. V lost 4 bases to trimming and J lost 5 bases, with 17 bases between them.

The CDR3 region is CASSEVGSTGTQYF. The CDR3 DNA sequence: TGTGCCAGCAGTGAAGTGGGCAGTACCGGGACCCAGTACTTC. This rearrangement joins TRBV2 to TRBJ2-5; D is ambiguous. CDR1 and CDR2 from the germline V gene are SNHLY and FYNNEI. V lost 1 base and J lost 7, with 13 bases in between. This CDR3 contains 14 residues.